Below are 26 T cell receptor beta chains sequenced from a single sample in a study of T cell changes during pregnancy in multiple sclerosis. Data came from immunoSEQ multiplex PCR; TCRdb stores just in-frame clones and leaves some out. The table shows approximately 69,000 clones, with approximately 94% occurring only once. Sequencing was performed on peripheral blood, taken in the second trimester of pregnancy. All receptors derive from a female donor in good health, enrolled as a control in a pregnancy study.

The chain couples TRBV2 to TRBJ1-1; tentatively, D is TRBD1 (5 bases). Trimming stripped 3 bases from V and 6 bases from J, with 8 bases between. In germline, CDR1 is SNHLY, CDR2 FYNNEI. The CDR3 length is 12 residues. For the CDR3, the DNA is TGTGCCAGCAGTGATTGGGGGGCTGAAGCTTTCTTT. This gives the protein CASSDWGAEAFF.

The chain uses TRBV9 and TRBJ2-6; D call uncertain. Germline values: CDR1 SGDLS, CDR2 YYNGEE. V dropped 0 bases and J dropped 2 bases, with 9 bases sitting between them. This CDR3 is 16 amino acids long. CDR3 sequence (DNA): TGTGCCAGCAGCGTAGTTCGCGCGGCTGGGGCCAACGTCCTGACTTTC. This codes for CASSVVRAAGANVLTF.

This clone was seen a single time. This chain connects TRBV13 to TRBJ1-3; 9 positions agree with TRBD1. V lost 4 bases, J lost 0 bases, and 10 bases stayed unmatched. The CDR3 extends over 18 amino acids. The V gene's germline CDR1 is PRHDT and CDR2 FYEKMQ (reference sequence). The CDR3 DNA sequence: TGTGCCAGCAGCTACTCCCGGGGGGACAGGGACTCTGGAAACACCATATATTTT. Its protein product is CASSYSRGDRDSGNTIYF.

CDR3 nucleotides: TGTGCCAGCAGCCTTGTGGCCCTACAGGACGAAGAGACCCAGTACTTC. Its translation is CASSLVALQDEETQYF. The genes are TRBV7-2 and TRBJ2-5, with D possibly matching TRBD1 (5 bases). The CDR3 is 16 residues long. V lost 5 bases to trimming and J lost 3 bases, with 19 bases between them. Germline CDR1 reads SGHTA; CDR2 reads FQGNSA.

The genes are TRBV7-2 and TRBJ1-5; TRBD1 agrees at 11 bases. This CDR3 is built from 16 residues. Germline CDR1 is SGHTA and CDR2 is FQGNSA. With 3 bases clipped from V and 5 bases from J, the junction kept 6 bases outside the gene matches. The CDR3 here is CASSLIGQGADQPQHF. CDR3 DNA: TGTGCCAGCAGCTTGATAGGACAGGGGGCCGATCAGCCCCAGCATTTT.

The chain recombines TRBV11-2 with TRBJ1-3; no reliable D call. There are 12 residues in the CDR3. Trimming shortened V by 5 bases and J by 6 bases, and 8 bases separated the two germline ends. The V gene's germline CDR1 is SGHAT and CDR2 FQNNGV. CDR3 protein: CASSPSENTIYF. As DNA, the CDR3 is TGTGCCAGCAGCCCTAGCGAAAACACCATATATTTT.

V and J are TRBV11-2 and TRBJ2-4; D remains ambiguous. V was pared by 0 bases and J by 0 bases, with 6 bases between. The CDR3 has 15 amino acids. Germline CDR1 and CDR2: SGHAT and FQNNGV. CDR3 bases: TGTGCCAGCAGCTTAGAACGACTAGCCAAAAACATTCAGTACTTC. Protein sequence: CASSLERLAKNIQYF.

A single count supports this clone. The chain uses TRBV7-2 and TRBJ1-1; a possible D gene is TRBD1 (5 bases). This CDR3 is built from 16 residues. Germline CDR1 SGHTA, CDR2 FQGNSA. Trimming removed 1 base from V and 7 bases from J, with 19 bases in between. The CDR3 DNA is TGTGCCAGCAGCTTAGATGGCAGGGTTTCCCCCAGTGAAGCTTTCTTT. It codes for CASSLDGRVSPSEAFF.

The chain is built from TRBV4-3 and TRBJ1-1, with unresolved D. V was shortened by 1 base and J by 1 base, with 7 bases between the two germline ends. CDR1 and CDR2 (germline): LGHNA, YSLEER. CDR3 length: 14 amino acids. CDR3 sequence (DNA): TGCGCCAGCAGCCAAGGGGCGGGGAACACTGAAGCTTTCTTT. Translation gives CASSQGAGNTEAFF.

V is TRBV4-3 and J is TRBJ2-1; 10 nucleotides align to TRBD2. Per the germline V gene, CDR1 is LGHNA and CDR2 is YSLEER. V lost 1 base to trimming and J lost 1 base; unmatched junction nucleotides: 7. CDR3 length equals 18 residues. CDR3 region: CASSQAPSGGGSYNEQFF. The CDR3 region has the DNA TGCGCCAGCAGCCAAGCACCTAGCGGGGGAGGGTCCTACAATGAGCAGTTCTTC.

This chain connects TRBV7-2 to TRBJ2-7; weak D call: TRBD2 (6 bases). V gave up 2 bases and J gave up 0 bases, with 14 bases separating them. The CDR3 is made up of 16 amino acids. The germline CDR1 and CDR2 sequences are SGHTA and FQGNSA. The CDR3 protein is CASSLSLRGTSYEQYF. DNA for the CDR3: TGTGCCAGCAGCTTAAGTCTACGGGGGACCTCCTACGAGCAGTACTTC.

This chain joins TRBV30 and TRBJ2-2, with 10 bases lining up with TRBD1. In germline, CDR1 is GTSNPN, CDR2 SVGIG (reference sequence). CDR3 size: 13 residues. The V gene end was trimmed by 5 bases and the J gene end by 5 bases; junction bases not matched to a gene: 2. CDR3 in amino acids: CAWGTGDTGELFF. The CDR3 coding sequence is TGTGCCTGGGGGACAGGGGATACCGGGGAGCTGTTTTTT. The variable domain in full, completed from reference TRBV30 and TRBJ2-2, reads SQTIHQWPATLVQPVGSPLSLECTVEGTSNPNLYWYRQAAGRGLQLLFYSVGIGQISSEVPQNLSASRPQDRQFILSSKKLLLSDSGFYLCAWGTGDTGELFFGEGSRLTVL.

V usage is TRBV11-2 and J usage is TRBJ1-3; D is perhaps TRBD1 (6 bases). V dropped 6 bases and J dropped 0 bases, with 12 bases sitting between them. Per germline, CDR1 SGHAT and CDR2 FQNNGV. This CDR3 is built from 15 residues. CDR3 DNA sequence: TGTGCCAGCAGACCAATACAGGGCTCTGGAAACACCATATATTTT. It translates to CASRPIQGSGNTIYF.

The chain links TRBV7-2 to TRBJ2-7; the match to TRBD2 covers 10 bases. The V gene end was trimmed by 1 base and the J gene end by 2 bases; junction bases not matched to a gene: 5. The CDR3 contains 16 residues. The germline V gene has CDR1 SGHTA and CDR2 FQGNSA. This CDR3 is CASSLESSGGTYEQYF. The CDR3 region has the DNA TGTGCCAGCAGCTTAGAGTCTAGCGGGGGAACCTACGAGCAGTACTTC.

This chain links TRBV2 with TRBJ1-1; TRBD1 matches at 8 bases. From germline, CDR1 is SNHLY and CDR2 FYNNEI. The CDR3 covers 12 residues. The V segment lost 8 bases and the J segment 10 bases; nucleotides outside the gene matches: 9. The CDR3 nucleotides are TGTGCCAGCCAAGGCCAGGGGGCTCGAGCTTTCTTT. This sequence encodes CASQGQGARAFF.

The chain joins TRBV6-5 to TRBJ1-1; D is unclear. Germline values: CDR1 MNHEY, CDR2 SVGAGI. This CDR3 is 13 amino acids long. Trimming pared 3 bases from V and 1 base from J, leaving 6 bases between. The chain's CDR3 is CASSYSTNTEAFF. The CDR3 DNA sequence: TGTGCCAGCAGTTATTCTACGAACACTGAAGCTTTCTTT.

The gene calls are TRBV19 and TRBJ2-1; the match to TRBD1 covers 9 bases. The ends lost 6 bases at V and 5 bases at J; junction bases unmatched: 8. This CDR3 comprises 15 residues. CDR1 LNHDA and CDR2 SQIVND come from the germline V gene (reference sequence). Here the CDR3 reads CASRPGGTGNNEQFF. The CDR3 bases are TGTGCCAGTAGACCTGGGGGGACAGGGAACAATGAGCAGTTCTTC.

The chain couples TRBV7-3 to TRBJ2-2; D perhaps matches TRBD2 (5 bases). This CDR3 is 16 amino acids long. Trimming removed 4 bases from V and 0 bases from J, with 12 bases in between. Germline-derived CDR1 and CDR2 are SGHTA and FQGTGA. Written as DNA, the CDR3 is TGTGCCAGCAGCTATGGACTTCCCGCGAACACCGGGGAGCTGTTTTTT. Protein product: CASSYGLPANTGELFF.

The rearrangement links TRBV19 to TRBJ1-5; TRBD1 aligns across 8 bases. The CDR3 contains 15 residues. J lost 3 bases, V lost 1 base, and 2 bases had no gene match. The germline V gene encodes CDR1 LNHDA and CDR2 SQIVND (reference sequence). CDR3 protein: CASSIGDRPNQPQHF. The CDR3 DNA reads TGTGCCAGTAGTATAGGGGACAGGCCCAATCAGCCCCAGCATTTT.

J is TRBJ2-7 and V is TRBV6-5, with 7 positions matching TRBD1. The ends lost 0 bases at V and 3 bases at J; junction bases unmatched: 5. Germline values: CDR1 MNHEY, CDR2 SVGAGI. The CDR3 runs 15 residues. CDR3 DNA sequence: TGTGCCAGCAGTTACTCCGTACAGGGGATCTACGAGCAGTACTTC. Encoded protein: CASSYSVQGIYEQYF.

The V and J genes are TRBV10-1 and TRBJ1-2; 8 nucleotides match TRBD1. Trimming at V came to 11 bases and at J to 5 bases, leaving 10 bases not matched to a gene. CDR1 WNHNN and CDR2 SYGVQD come from the germline V gene (reference sequence). The CDR3 extends over 13 amino acids. CDR3 sequence: CAESDRGGYGYTF. The CDR3 DNA reads TGCGCCGAGTCTGACAGGGGCGGGTATGGCTACACCTTC.

The genes are TRBV19 and TRBJ2-1; 10 bases match TRBD2. Germline V gene sequence: CDR1 LNHDA, CDR2 SQIVND (reference sequence). The CDR3 is 16 residues long. V dropped 7 bases and J dropped 3; count of bases not matched to a gene: 9. CDR3 DNA sequence: TGTGCCAGTACGGCTAGCGGGGGAATGGGCTACAATGAGCAGTTCTTC. Its protein is CASTASGGMGYNEQFF.

This clone was observed once. The CDR3 sequence is CASVSPSGLTGELFF. The CDR3, as DNA: TGTGCCAGCGTGAGCCCTAGCGGCCTCACCGGGGAGCTGTTTTTT. The chain employs TRBV6-1 and TRBJ2-2; 7 bases map to TRBD2. The V and J ends lost 8 bases and 4 bases, in that order; junction bases with no gene match: 10. This CDR3 has 15 amino acids. CDR1 and CDR2 (germline): MNHNS, SASEGT.

The chain has TRBV4-2 and TRBJ2-2, with D possibly TRBD2 on 6 matching bases. The germline CDR1 and CDR2 sequences are LGHNA and YNFKEQ. This CDR3 contains 14 residues. Trimming removed 7 bases from V and 4 bases from J, with 13 bases in between. CDR3 region: CASTSGGATGELFF. CDR3 nucleotides: TGTGCCAGCACCTCCGGCGGGGCCACCGGGGAGCTGTTTTTT.

The V and J genes are TRBV19 and TRBJ2-7; TRBD1 matches at 8 bases. V was pared by 3 bases and J by 7 bases, with 5 bases of the junction left unmatched. In germline, CDR1 is LNHDA, CDR2 SQIVND (reference sequence). This CDR3 region has 13 residues. This CDR3 is CASSIDRGMEQYF. CDR3 bases: TGTGCCAGTAGTATCGACAGGGGTATGGAGCAGTACTTC.

This rearrangement joins TRBV27 to TRBJ2-5, with D possibly TRBD2 on 5 matching bases. The CDR3 contains 13 residues. Germline V gene lookup returns CDR1 MNHEY and CDR2 SMNVEV (reference sequence). V shed 2 bases and J shed 4 bases, with 8 bases lying between them. Here the CDR3 reads CASSLGGGETQYF. In DNA, the CDR3 is TGTGCCAGCAGTTTAGGAGGAGGAGAGACCCAGTACTTC.